This TCR beta chain derives from a study of blood T cells in healthy people across ages. The study, taken as a whole, reports: PBMC samples, being unsorted, prevented any conclusive comparison of naive and antigen-experienced cells. A roughly linear fall in TCR beta diversity per million T cells was seen with increasing age.

Trimming left V 5 bases short and J 7 bases short, with 18 bases between. The CDR3 is 15 amino acids. CDR1 and CDR2 (germline): SGHTA, FQGNSA. Whenever a sample was processed, at least 6 million PBMCs were isolated. Per sample, at least 5 micrograms of total RNA were extracted. This clonotype was counted only a few times. Its antigen is currently unknown. Primed by a sample-barcoded 5' primer and a J-beta primer mix, a second PCR proceeded for roughly 7 to 12 cycles. TCRdb itself ran the 5' RACE reads through MiXCR, one entry per CDR3 protein. The data show about 810,000 distinct CDR3 sequences, about 36% seen once.

The sequenced sample consisted of blood. The V gene is TRBV7-2, the J gene TRBJ1-5; D possibly corresponds to TRBD1 (5 bases). The sequence was collected from a man younger than 30 in good health. The CDR3 nucleotides read TGTGCCAGCAGCCTCCTCGGGGGAGGAGAACAGCCCCAGCATTTT. This sequence encodes CASSLLGGGEQPQHF.